Presented here are 28 T cell receptor beta chains from one specimen sequenced in a study of T-cell reconstitution after alpha-beta-depleted transplantation in children. Unique molecular identifiers were built into the TCRbeta library. One entry per CDR3 protein results from TCRdb running MiXCR on the PCR reads. Among under 75,000 distinct CDR3 sequences listed, around 9.9% were seen once. Sequencing was performed on PBMCs, taken before TCRalphabeta/CD19-depleted stem cell transplant. The receptors originated from a boy younger than 18 with acute myeloid leukemia, due to receive a stem cell transplant.

This clonotype came up many times. The chain is built from TRBV3-1 and TRBJ1-1; TRBD1 matches 9 bases. Germline assignment: CDR1 LGHDT and CDR2 YNNKEL (reference sequence). The CDR3 is 14 amino acids. After removal of 2 bases from V and 7 bases from J, the junction contained 5 bases not matched to a gene. The CDR3 region is CASSQRGQGGEAFF. The DNA of the CDR3 is TGTGCCAGCAGCCAAAGGGGACAGGGCGGTGAAGCTTTCTTT. The whole variable domain, remainder taken from reference TRBV3-1 and TRBJ1-1, is DTAVSQTPKYLVTQMGNDKSIKCEQNLGHDTMYWYKQDSKKFLKIMFSYNNKELIINETVPNRFSPKSPDKAHLNLHINSLELGDSAVYFCASSQRGQGGEAFFGQGTRLTVV.

The rearrangement uses TRBV6-1 and TRBJ2-7, with 8 bases aligning to TRBD1. The CDR3 runs 15 residues. Per the germline V gene, CDR1 is MNHNS and CDR2 is SASEGT. V was pared by 8 bases and J by 0 bases, with 9 bases of the junction left unmatched. CDR3 sequence: CASSMTGVSSYEQYV. Written as DNA, the CDR3 is TGTGCCAGCTCCATGACAGGGGTGAGCTCCTACGAGCAGTACGTC.

This clonotype was recorded at least ten times. The gene calls are TRBV5-5 and TRBJ1-3; D is ambiguous. Trimming removed 0 bases at V and 0 bases at J, with 10 bases between. The length of the CDR3 is 16 residues. The germline CDR1 and CDR2 sequences are SGHKS and YYEKEE (reference sequence). CDR3 sequence reads: CASSLVPLDSGNTIYF. Here the CDR3 DNA reads TGTGCCAGCAGCTTGGTCCCGTTGGACTCTGGAAACACCATATATTTT.

The V and J genes are TRBV10-3 and TRBJ2-3; TRBD2 matches at 7 bases. The CDR3 totals 15 residues. The junction had 9 bases not matched to a gene; V was cut back by 6 bases and J by 3 bases. Germline lookup yields CDR1 ENHRY and CDR2 SYGVKD. This CDR3 is CAIRERLALTDTQYF. CDR3 in DNA: TGTGCCATCAGGGAAAGACTAGCTTTGACAGATACGCAGTATTTT.

This clonotype has a count of ten or more. This sequence joins TRBV3-1 and TRBJ2-5; 10 bases line up with TRBD2. This CDR3 is 14 amino acids long. From germline, CDR1 is LGHDT and CDR2 YNNKEL (reference sequence). The V gene end was trimmed by 4 bases and the J gene end by 4 bases; junction bases not matched to a gene: 3. CDR3 loop: CASSPLAGGETQYF. CDR3 DNA sequence: TGTGCCAGCAGCCCATTAGCGGGGGGAGAGACCCAGTACTTC.

This rearrangement joins TRBV7-2 to TRBJ1-2; 7 bases map to TRBD1. This CDR3 is 16 amino acids long. Germline V gene lookup returns CDR1 SGHTA and CDR2 FQGNSA. With 1 base clipped from V and 6 bases from J, the junction kept 11 bases outside the gene matches. CDR3 sequence: CASSLGTGYDRHGYTF. As DNA, the CDR3 is TGTGCCAGCAGCTTAGGGACAGGTTACGATCGCCATGGCTACACCTTC.

This clonotype was picked up many times. V usage is TRBV6-5 and J usage is TRBJ2-3, with 14 bases fitting TRBD2. The CDR3 runs to 17 residues. J lost 4 bases, V lost 6 bases, and 9 bases had no gene match. The V gene's germline CDR1 is MNHEY and CDR2 SVGAGI. In DNA form, the CDR3 reads TGTGCCAGCAGCCGCGGACTAGCGGGAGGCGGGGCAGATACGCAGTATTTT. It yields the protein CASSRGLAGGGADTQYF.

Ten or more counts support this clonotype. J is TRBJ2-2 and V is TRBV29-1, with 9 bases fitting TRBD2. V lost 2 bases to trimming and J lost 6 bases; unmatched junction nucleotides: 4. Germline CDR1 and CDR2: SQVTM and ANQGSEA. The CDR3 extends over 14 amino acids. The CDR3 DNA reads as TGCAGCGTTGAATTAGCGGGAGATCCCGGGGAGCTGTTTTTT. It specifies CSVELAGDPGELFF.

This clonotype has at least ten counts. The chain joins TRBV20-1 to TRBJ2-3; 8 nucleotides agree with TRBD1. J lost 3 bases, V lost 6 bases, and 8 bases had no gene match. CDR3 length equals 14 residues. The germline V gene has CDR1 DFQATT and CDR2 SNEGSKA (reference sequence). The DNA for the CDR3 is TGCAGTGCCCTACAGGGGGGCGCGACAGATACGCAGTATTTT. Encoded protein: CSALQGGATDTQYF.

Ten or more counts support this clonotype. The V and J genes are TRBV12-3 or TRBV12-4 and TRBJ2-3; tentative D call: TRBD1 (6 bases). V lost 8 bases to trimming and J lost 0 bases, with 12 bases between them. The CDR3 sequence is 14 residues long. CDR3 amino acids: CASVQGASTDTQYF. DNA of the CDR3: TGTGCCAGCGTACAGGGTGCTAGCACAGATACGCAGTATTTT.

Ten or more counts support this clonotype. The gene calls are TRBV7-2 and TRBJ1-1; D is unclear. Deletions cut 7 bases from V and 4 bases from J, with 10 bases between. This CDR3 has 12 residues. The germline V gene has CDR1 SGHTA and CDR2 FQGNSA. The CDR3 DNA is TGTGCCAGCACCTCTTACATCACTGAAGCTTTCTTT. It specifies CASTSYITEAFF.

This clonotype was seen many times. The rearrangement uses TRBV29-1 and TRBJ2-7, with D possibly being TRBD1 (5 bases). Trimming cost V 6 bases and J 3 bases, with 15 bases left between them. Germline CDR1 and CDR2: SQVTM and ANQGSEA. This CDR3 region has 13 residues. CDR3 sequence: CSVRRVGGYEQYF. Here the CDR3 DNA reads TGCAGCGTGCGCAGGGTGGGTGGCTACGAGCAGTACTTC.

This clonotype was picked up many times. The V and J genes are TRBV5-1 and TRBJ2-6; D remains ambiguous. CDR1 SGHRS and CDR2 YFSETQ come from the germline V gene. V lost 0 bases and J 0 bases, leaving 7 bases between the germline ends. CDR3 length: 16 amino acids. The CDR3 nucleotides read TGCGCCAGCAGCTTGGTATCCTCCTCTGGGGCCAACGTCCTGACTTTC. Amino acids: CASSLVSSSGANVLTF.

This clonotype was recorded at least ten times. The chain has TRBV20-1 and TRBJ2-2; the D is unclear. Trimming took 4 bases from V and 5 from J, leaving 8 bases between them. Germline V CDR1 and CDR2: DFQATT, SNEGSKA (reference sequence). The CDR3 length is 12 residues. CDR3 in DNA: TGCAGTGCTAACCCAGTAACCGGGGAGCTGTTTTTT. Its protein is CSANPVTGELFF.

This clonotype was counted at least ten times. The chain uses TRBV7-2 and TRBJ2-1; D perhaps matches TRBD1 (6 bases). V lost 3 bases, J lost 0 bases, and 15 bases lay in between. The CDR3 runs 17 residues. Per the germline V gene, CDR1 is SGHTA and CDR2 is FQGNSA. This CDR3 is CASSFRGQLVSYNEQFF. The DNA for the CDR3 is TGTGCCAGCAGCTTTCGAGGACAGCTTGTCTCCTACAATGAGCAGTTCTTC.

The sample holds many counts of this clonotype. V is TRBV29-1 and J is TRBJ1-4, with unresolved D. This CDR3 has 13 residues. CDR1 is SQVTM, CDR2 ANQGSEA, per germline. Trimming removed 3 bases at V and 8 bases at J, with 13 bases between. CDR3 residues: CSVDSGVGEKLFF. The CDR3 DNA follows: TGCAGCGTTGACAGCGGTGTCGGAGAAAAACTGTTTTTT. The entire variable domain, with the rest obtained from reference TRBV29-1 and TRBJ1-4, is as follows: SAVISQKPSRDICQRGTSLTIQCQVDSQVTMMFWYRQQPGQSLTLIATANQGSEATYESGFVIDKFPISRPNLTFSTLTVSNMSPEDSSIYLCSVDSGVGEKLFFGSGTQLSVL.

The rearrangement links TRBV20-1 to TRBJ2-3; D uncertain. There are 14 residues in the CDR3. Germline lookup yields CDR1 DFQATT and CDR2 SNEGSKA (reference sequence). Between the trimmed V and J ends, which lost 3 bases and 6 bases, there was a span of 16 bases. The CDR3 here is CSARTQQPGDTQYF. Here the CDR3 DNA reads TGCAGTGCTAGGACCCAGCAGCCCGGGGATACGCAGTATTTT.

This clonotype was counted ten times or more. The chain combines TRBV5-1 with TRBJ2-5; the match to TRBD2 covers 8 bases. Germline loops: CDR1 SGHRS, CDR2 YFSETQ. This CDR3 comprises 17 residues. The V segment lost 0 bases and the J segment 2 bases; nucleotides outside the gene matches: 9. CDR3 amino acids: CASSLAGAGGLQETQYF. CDR3 in DNA: TGCGCCAGCAGCTTGGCCGGGGCGGGGGGACTTCAAGAGACCCAGTACTTC.

The table lists this clonotype with many counts. V gene TRBV29-1 combines with J gene TRBJ1-2, with TRBD1 identical over 9 bases. Germline values: CDR1 SQVTM, CDR2 ANQGSEA. This CDR3 contains 13 residues. The trim removed 7 bases at V and 5 bases at J, leaving 8 bases unmatched. CDR3 in amino acids: CSGSGTGFYGYTF. The CDR3 DNA reads TGCAGCGGCTCTGGGACAGGGTTTTATGGCTACACCTTC.

This clonotype was observed at least ten times. The chain employs TRBV12-3 or TRBV12-4 and TRBJ2-1, with D uncertain. The CDR3 consists of 13 residues. The germline V and J ends were trimmed by 7 bases and 4 bases, with 11 bases remaining between them. The CDR3 sequence: CASTKTPYNEQFF. The CDR3 bases are TGTGCCAGCACCAAGACTCCTTACAATGAGCAGTTCTTC.

This clonotype was seen at least ten times. The chain joins TRBV27 to TRBJ1-1; possible D gene TRBD1, 5 bases. V was shortened by 7 bases and J by 3 bases, with 15 bases between the two germline ends. Germline V gene lookup returns CDR1 MNHEY and CDR2 SMNVEV (reference sequence). The CDR3 has 14 amino acids. The CDR3 DNA reads TGTGCCAGCACCCTCGGTGGGGGGTACACTGAAGCTTTCTTT. Its protein is CASTLGGGYTEAFF.

This clonotype was seen ten or more times. This chain links TRBV14 with TRBJ1-5; D gene uncertain. The CDR3 totals 17 residues. Germline lookup yields CDR1 SGHDN and CDR2 FVKESK. Trimming left V 0 bases short and J 0 bases short, with 12 bases between. The chain's CDR3 is CASSQDLAGYSNQPQHF. The DNA for the CDR3 is TGTGCCAGCAGCCAAGATTTGGCAGGTTATAGCAATCAGCCCCAGCATTTT.

This clonotype showed up many times. The CDR3 sequence is CASSFGLADTGELFF. The CDR3 coding sequence is TGTGCCAGCAGCTTTGGGCTAGCCGACACCGGGGAGCTGTTTTTT. The rearrangement joins TRBV11-2 to TRBJ2-2, with D perhaps matching TRBD2 (5 bases). Per germline, CDR1 SGHAT and CDR2 FQNNGV. Trimming removed 3 bases at V and 3 bases at J, with 11 bases between. The CDR3 has 15 amino acids.

This clonotype has ten or more counts. J is TRBJ2-7 and V is TRBV7-2, with 10 bases lining up with TRBD2. Germline V gene lookup returns CDR1 SGHTA and CDR2 FQGNSA. The CDR3 spans 14 residues. V was pared by 2 bases and J by 4 bases, with 2 bases of the junction left unmatched. The CDR3 reads CASSLPSGGYEQYF. CDR3 sequence (DNA): TGTGCCAGCAGCTTACCTAGCGGGGGATACGAGCAGTACTTC.

This clonotype was counted at least ten times. The chain employs TRBV29-1 and TRBJ1-5, with D possibly being TRBD1 (6 bases). There are 14 residues in the CDR3. Germline values: CDR1 SQVTM, CDR2 ANQGSEA. The V and J ends lost 6 bases and 9 bases respectively, with 21 bases between them. CDR3: CSVKGGSVAGPQHF. The CDR3 DNA sequence: TGCAGCGTAAAGGGGGGTTCAGTCGCCGGGCCCCAGCATTTT.

This clonotype was seen many times. The V call is TRBV20-1, the J call TRBJ2-5; TRBD2 matches at 9 bases. Losses at the gene ends were 2 bases for V and 6 bases for J; bases not matched to a gene: 13. From germline, CDR1 is DFQATT and CDR2 SNEGSKA (reference sequence). This CDR3 is 16 amino acids long. CDR3 sequence: CSARMASGVGSKTQYF. The CDR3 bases are TGCAGTGCTAGAATGGCTAGCGGGGTGGGTTCGAAGACCCAGTACTTC.

This clonotype was counted ten times or more. This rearrangement joins TRBV6-2 or TRBV6-3 to TRBJ2-1; 13 bases are shared with TRBD2. The junction had 9 bases not matched to a gene; V was cut back by 7 bases and J by 9 bases. Looked up from germline, CDR1 is MNHEY and CDR2 is SVGEGT. The CDR3 consists of 15 residues. CDR3 sequence: CASTTTTSGRTEQFF. CDR3 in DNA: TGTGCCAGCACCACAACGACTAGCGGGAGGACTGAGCAGTTCTTC.

The table lists this clonotype with many counts. The J gene is TRBJ2-5, the V gene TRBV24-1; a weak D match, TRBD2 (6 bases). V was trimmed by 0 bases and J by 5 bases, leaving 9 bases between them. The CDR3 has 14 residues. Germline CDR1 is KGHDR and CDR2 is SFDVKD. CDR3 DNA: TGTGCCACCAGTGATTTGTCGGGAGAGGAGACCCAGTACTTC. Its translation is CATSDLSGEETQYF.